The source of this T cell receptor beta chain is a study of blood T cells in healthy people across ages. The use of a sample-barcoded 5' primer and a J-beta primer mix characterized a second PCR of about 7 to 12 cycles. Via MiXCR, TCRdb re-called the 5' RACE reads, giving one row per CDR3 protein. The sample contains around 1.1 million distinct CDR3 sequences, 35% to 40% of which appear only once. This CDR3 comprises 17 residues. Germline V gene data show CDR1 as MDHEN and CDR2 as SYDVKM. The V and J ends lost 4 bases and 5 bases, in that order; junction bases with no gene match: 10. The sample was blood. V and J are TRBV28 and TRBJ2-2; 10 bases agree with TRBD1. This TCR came from a man between 18 and 35 years old in good health. The CDR3 reads CASSSFSGQGPTGELFF. CDR3 nucleotides: TGTGCCAGCAGTTCCTTTTCGGGACAGGGGCCTACCGGGGAGCTGTTTTTT. The full variable domain, its missing parts supplied by reference TRBV28 and TRBJ2-2, is DVKVTQSSRYLVKRTGEKVFLECVQDMDHENMFWYRQDPGLGLRLIYFSYDVKMKEKGDIPEGYSVSREKKERFSLILESASTNQTSMYLCASSSFSGQGPTGELFFGEGSRLTVL.